This T cell receptor beta chain came from a study of blood T cells in healthy people across ages (dated by TCRdb to 2014 to 2015). About the investigation overall: In model experiments, template switching captured roughly one uniquely barcoded TCR beta cDNA molecule for every two T cells. Donors of different ages were randomly distributed across sequencing lanes to avoid experimental bias. Two additional independent replicas of 1 million unique cDNA reads from the same blood draw were analyzed for two donors (one aged 18 to 30 and one aged 80 or older). The donors were split into four age groups: young (average around 16 years), middle-aged (over 35), aged (more than 60) and long-lived (approximately 80). Age-related changes in TCR beta repertoire diversity were measured in the study by deep sequencing normalized with unique cDNA molecular identifiers. Paper-wide results and their limitations: Compared with the aged group, the long-lived group had more naive CD4+ T cells, fewer expanded clones and increased TCR diversity, suggesting age selection. Observed TCR beta diversity correlated strongly with the percentage of naive T cells measured by flow cytometry. Estimates of total diversity based on one million sequenced T cells were considered lower bounds and underestimates. The CMV infection status of donors was not known, potentially confounding age-related changes in expanded clonotypes. Since profiling was done on bulk unsorted PBMCs, naive and antigen-experienced compartments could not be conclusively compared. As age increased, observed TCR beta diversity per million T cells dropped in a roughly linear way, and a significant reduction was already evident by age 40.

The library was generated by 5' RACE. A second PCR of roughly 7 to 12 cycles was performed with a sample-barcoded 5' primer and a J-beta primer mix. Each TCR beta cDNA molecule received a unique molecular identifier from a template-switch 5' adaptor carrying 12 random nucleotides. Each sample yielded at least 3 million CDR3-containing paired-end reads. First-strand cDNA synthesis was performed from all RNA using the Mint cDNA synthesis kit, with priming by a TRBC-specific oligonucleotide. Following uracil-DNA glycosylase treatment, a first 18-cycle PCR with universal primers M1SS and BC2_uni_R was performed on all cDNA. For the original study's pipeline: Each sample was normalized by randomly selecting 1 million high-quality reads, each carrying a distinct molecular identifier. Reads with shared molecular identifiers were discarded instead of being binned into consensus sequences. CDR3 identification, clonotype clustering and error correction used MiTCR with a Q25 quality threshold and the strictest error-elimination algorithm. A nonparametric unseen species model with Euler transformation was used to estimate lower-bound total TCR beta diversity. TCRdb trimmed public reads at Q25 via fastp, called clones via MiXCR and kept in-frame beta chains. CDR3 protein sequences are deduplicated, and each keeps its most common genes and DNA. TCRdb, rather than the study authors, made the V and J calls. The sample includes 1,800,000 or so distinct CDR3 sequences, with approximately 39% observed a single time. The top ten constitute approximately 22% of the sample.

Reading the germline V gene gives CDR1 SGDLS and CDR2 YYNGEE. V is clipped by 2 bases and J by 8 bases, and the sequence between their germline boundaries is 16 bases long. The CDR3, cysteine through phenylalanine, is 14 amino acids long. The sequence is cut down to CDR3 DNA, 42 bases in frame from base 1. About this clonotype itself: What this receptor recognizes is not known. No clone much larger than this one lies a single base away; base qualities are absent.

The donors were about 40 Caucasian individuals from Russia, aged roughly 6 to 90 years, who were systemically healthy. Ten milliliters of peripheral blood were drawn from each donor into EDTA-treated Vacutainer tubes. Ficoll-Paque density-gradient centrifugation was used to isolate PBMCs, with at least 7 million obtained per sample. Trizol reagent was used to extract total RNA from the PBMCs, yielding at least 5.5 micrograms per sample. For every donor, flow cytometry on a PBMC aliquot measured the percentage of naive CD45RAhigh/CD27high T cells. The TCR sequence derives from a human donor in good health. The sample was blood. The chain uses TRBV9 and TRBJ1-2, with TRBD1 tentatively as D gene (5 bases match). The sequenced DNA: TGTGCCAGCAGCGTCGAAAGCAGAGGGGACGGCTACACCTTC. It specifies CASSVESRGDGYTF.